This is a list of T cell receptor beta chains from one sample in a study of blood T cell repertoires in COVID-19. Profiled with immunoSEQ multiplex PCR; TCRdb holds only in-frame clones, not every one. The sample contains fewer than 180,000 clones, around 87% of which appear only once. Sequenced sample: peripheral blood. These receptors came from a woman aged 55-69 years with active or convalescent COVID-19. The CDR3 runs from the conserved cysteine through the conserved F or W. The D gene is left open where the match is weak. A row's size may be missing; if present it is once, few, many or a size class.

D gene	J gene	clone size	V gene	CDR3 DNA	CDR3 protein
NA	TRBJ2-1	NA	TRBV7-9	TGTGCCAGCAGCCCCTCCGTTGAGCAGTTCTTC	CASSPSVEQFF
TRBD1	TRBJ1-1	NA	TRBV4-1	TGCGCCAGCAGCCATTCAATGGACAGGGCTCGTTACACTGAAGCTTTCTTT	CASSHSMDRARYTEAFF
NA	TRBJ2-2	NA	TRBV19	TGTGCCAGTAGTATAACGAGGGGGGGCACCGGGGAGCTGTTTTTT	CASSITRGGTGELFF
NA	TRBJ1-5	NA	TRBV19	TGTGCCACTGCACAGAGCAACCGTTATCAGCCCCAGCATTTT	CATAQSNRYQPQHF
NA	TRBJ2-4	few	TRBV6-2/TRBV6-3	TGTGCCAGCAGTACCGAGCGGTCCGCCAAAAACATTCAGTACTTC	CASSTERSAKNIQYF
NA	TRBJ2-3	once	TRBV20-1	TGCAGTGCTAGTGGGGCAAGTAGTAGCACAGATACGCAGTATTTT	CSASGASSSTDTQYF
NA	TRBJ1-1	NA	TRBV14	TGTGCCAGCAGCCAAGGACGGGTTGAAGCTTTCTTT	CASSQGRVEAFF
TRBD1	TRBJ1-5	once	TRBV7-2	TGTGCCAGCAGCCAAACGGGACAGGGGGGGATATATAGCAATCAGCCCCAGCATTTT	CASSQTGQGGIYSNQPQHF
NA	TRBJ1-1	NA	TRBV12-3/TRBV12-4	TGTGCCAGCAGTCTGACAGGTCTGGCTTTCTTT	CASSLTGLAFF
TRBD1	TRBJ2-1	NA	TRBV5-1	TGCGCCAGCAGCTTGGGCGGGACAGGGTACAATGAGCAGTTCTTC	CASSLGGTGYNEQFF
NA	TRBJ2-7	NA	TRBV7-2	TGTGCCAGCAGCTTAGCGCAGAGGATCCACGAGCAGTACTTC	CASSLAQRIHEQYF
TRBD2	TRBJ2-2	NA	TRBV7-9	TGTGCCAGCAGCTCGGGGGGGAAGAACACCGGGGAGCTGTTTTTT	CASSSGGKNTGELFF
NA	TRBJ1-2	NA	TRBV7-9	TGTGCCAGCAGCTTCCTCCACCGGGATACTGGCTACACCTTC	CASSFLHRDTGYTF
TRBD2	TRBJ2-1	NA	TRBV5-4	TGTGCCAGCAGCCGGACTAGCGGGGGGGCCCTTGGTGAGCAGTTCTTC	CASSRTSGGALGEQFF
TRBD1	TRBJ1-4	NA	TRBV7-9	TGTGCCACCACGGGACAGCTTGAAAAACTGTTTTTT	CATTGQLEKLFF
TRBD1	TRBJ1-4	NA	TRBV7-6	TGTGCCAGCAGCTTGGGACAGGGGGGGACTGAAAAACTGTTTTTT	CASSLGQGGTEKLFF